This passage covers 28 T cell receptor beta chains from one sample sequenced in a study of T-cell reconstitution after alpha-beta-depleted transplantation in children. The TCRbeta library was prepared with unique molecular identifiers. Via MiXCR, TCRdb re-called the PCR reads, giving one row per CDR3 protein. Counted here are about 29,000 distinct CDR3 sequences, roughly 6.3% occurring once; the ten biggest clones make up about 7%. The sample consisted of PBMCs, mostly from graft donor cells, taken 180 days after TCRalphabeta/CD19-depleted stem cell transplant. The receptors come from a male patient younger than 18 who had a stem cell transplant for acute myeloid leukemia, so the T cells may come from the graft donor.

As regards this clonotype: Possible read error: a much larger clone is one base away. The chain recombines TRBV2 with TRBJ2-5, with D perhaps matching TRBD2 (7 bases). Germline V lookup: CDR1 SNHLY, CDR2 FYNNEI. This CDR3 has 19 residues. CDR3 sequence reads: CAISLIWPGTAGAVETQYF. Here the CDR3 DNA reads TGTGCCATCAGTTTAATCTGGCCGGGAACGGCGGGGGCGGTGGAGACCCAGTACTTC. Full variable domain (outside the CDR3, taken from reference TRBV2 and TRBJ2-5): EPEVTQTPSHQVTQMGQEVILRCVPISNHLYFYWYRQILGQKVEFLVSFYNNEISEKSEIFDDQFSVERPDGSNFTLKIRSTKLEDSAMYFCAISLIWPGTAGAVETQYFGPGTRLLVL.

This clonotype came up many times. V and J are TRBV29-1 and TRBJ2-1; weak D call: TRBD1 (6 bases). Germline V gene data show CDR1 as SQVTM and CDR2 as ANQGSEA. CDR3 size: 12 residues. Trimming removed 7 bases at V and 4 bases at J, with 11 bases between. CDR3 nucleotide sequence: TGCAGCGGTGGGGGCGGTTACAATGAGCAGTTCTTC. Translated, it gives CSGGGGYNEQFF.

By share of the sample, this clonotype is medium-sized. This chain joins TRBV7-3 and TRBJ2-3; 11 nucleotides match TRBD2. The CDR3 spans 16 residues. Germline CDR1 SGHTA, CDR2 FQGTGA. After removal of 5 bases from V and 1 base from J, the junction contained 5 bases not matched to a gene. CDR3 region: CASSQMGLAGTDTQYF. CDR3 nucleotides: TGTGCCAGCAGCCAAATGGGACTAGCGGGCACAGATACGCAGTATTTT. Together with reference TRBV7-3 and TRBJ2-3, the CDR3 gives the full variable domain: GAGVSQTPSNKVTEKGKYVELRCDPISGHTALYWYRQSLGQGPEFLIYFQGTGAADDSGLPNDRFFAVRPEGSVSTLKIQRTERGDSAVYLCASSQMGLAGTDTQYFGPGTRLTVL.

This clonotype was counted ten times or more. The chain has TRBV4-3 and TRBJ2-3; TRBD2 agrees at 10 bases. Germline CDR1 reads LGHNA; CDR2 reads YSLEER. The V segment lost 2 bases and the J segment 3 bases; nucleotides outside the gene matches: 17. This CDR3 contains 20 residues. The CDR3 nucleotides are TGCGCCAGCAGCCAAAAACCGGACGGGCTAGCGGGAGTAGGAACAGATACGCAGTATTTT. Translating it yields CASSQKPDGLAGVGTDTQYF.

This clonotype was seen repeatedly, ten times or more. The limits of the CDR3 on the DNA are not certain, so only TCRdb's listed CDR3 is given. The CDR3 reads CASSWGAGSKNF. V and J are TRBV5-6 and TRBJ2-7; the table's TRBD1 call for D was not verified on the DNA. The CDR3 sequence runs 12 residues, both termini included. Germline V gene sequence: CDR1 SGHDT, CDR2 YYEEEE.

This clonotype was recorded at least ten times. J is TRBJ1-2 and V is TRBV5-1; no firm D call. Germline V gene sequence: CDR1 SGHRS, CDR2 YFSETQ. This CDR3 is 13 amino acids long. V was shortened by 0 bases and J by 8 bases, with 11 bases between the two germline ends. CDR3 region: CASSLETARGYTF. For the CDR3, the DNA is TGCGCCAGCAGCTTGGAGACGGCGAGGGGCTACACCTTC. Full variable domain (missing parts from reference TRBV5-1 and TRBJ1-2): KAGVTQTPRYLIKTRGQQVTLSCSPISGHRSVSWYQQTPGQGLQFLFEYFSETQRNKGNFPGRFSGRQFSNSRSEMNVSTLELGDSALYLCASSLETARGYTFGSGTRLTVV.

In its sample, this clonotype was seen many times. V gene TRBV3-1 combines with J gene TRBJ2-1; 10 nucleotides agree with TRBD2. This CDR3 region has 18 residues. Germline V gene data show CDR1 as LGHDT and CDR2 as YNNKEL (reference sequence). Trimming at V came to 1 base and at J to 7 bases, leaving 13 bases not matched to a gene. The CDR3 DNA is TGTGCCAGCAGCCAAGCCGTGGGGGGAGCGGGGGGGCCTAATGAGCAGTTCTTC. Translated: CASSQAVGGAGGPNEQFF.

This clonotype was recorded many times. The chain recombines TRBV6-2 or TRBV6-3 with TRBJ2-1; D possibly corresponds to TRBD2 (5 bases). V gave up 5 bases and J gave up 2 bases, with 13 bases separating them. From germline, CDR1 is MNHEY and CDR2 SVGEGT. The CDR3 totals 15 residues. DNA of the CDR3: TGTGCCAGCAGTCCAACTCTAGCTACCTACAATGAGCAGTTCTTC. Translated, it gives CASSPTLATYNEQFF.

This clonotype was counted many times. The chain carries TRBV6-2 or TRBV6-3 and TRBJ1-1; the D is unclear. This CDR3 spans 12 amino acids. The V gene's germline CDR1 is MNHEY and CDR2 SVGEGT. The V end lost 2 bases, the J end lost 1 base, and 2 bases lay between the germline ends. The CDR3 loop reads CASSYRNTEAFF. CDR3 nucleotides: TGTGCCAGCAGTTACAGGAACACTGAAGCTTTCTTT.

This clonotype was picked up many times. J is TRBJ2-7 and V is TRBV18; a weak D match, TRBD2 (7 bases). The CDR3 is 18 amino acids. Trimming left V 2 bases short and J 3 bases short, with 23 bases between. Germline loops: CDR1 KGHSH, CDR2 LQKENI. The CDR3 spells CASSPGLGQRKPYYEQYF. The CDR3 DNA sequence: TGTGCCAGCTCACCAGGACTAGGACAGCGAAAACCTTACTACGAGCAGTACTTC.

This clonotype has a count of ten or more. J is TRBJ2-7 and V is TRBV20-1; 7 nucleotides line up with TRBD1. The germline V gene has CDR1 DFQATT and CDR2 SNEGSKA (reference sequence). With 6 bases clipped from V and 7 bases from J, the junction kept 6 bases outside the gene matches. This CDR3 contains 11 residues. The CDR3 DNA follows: TGCAGTGCACAGACAGGGCGGGAGCAGTACTTC. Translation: CSAQTGREQYF.

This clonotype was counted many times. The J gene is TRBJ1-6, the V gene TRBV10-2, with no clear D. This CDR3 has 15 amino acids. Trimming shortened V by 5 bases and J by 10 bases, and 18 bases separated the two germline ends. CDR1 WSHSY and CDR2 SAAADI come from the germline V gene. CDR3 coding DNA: TGCGCCAGCAGTCCCGACTGGGAGCCGGCATCACCCCTCCACTTT. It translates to CASSPDWEPASPLHF.

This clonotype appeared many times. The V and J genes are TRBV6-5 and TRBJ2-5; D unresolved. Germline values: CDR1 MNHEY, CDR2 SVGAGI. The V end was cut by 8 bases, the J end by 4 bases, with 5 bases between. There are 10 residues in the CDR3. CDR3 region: CASGRETQYF. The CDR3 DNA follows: TGTGCCAGCGGGCGAGAGACCCAGTACTTC.

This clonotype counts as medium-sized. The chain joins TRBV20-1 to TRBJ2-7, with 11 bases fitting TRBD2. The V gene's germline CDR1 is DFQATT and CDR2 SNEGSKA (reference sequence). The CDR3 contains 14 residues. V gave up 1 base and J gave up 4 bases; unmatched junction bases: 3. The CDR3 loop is CSARVAGGVYEQYF. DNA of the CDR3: TGCAGTGCTAGAGTAGCGGGAGGGGTATACGAGCAGTACTTC.

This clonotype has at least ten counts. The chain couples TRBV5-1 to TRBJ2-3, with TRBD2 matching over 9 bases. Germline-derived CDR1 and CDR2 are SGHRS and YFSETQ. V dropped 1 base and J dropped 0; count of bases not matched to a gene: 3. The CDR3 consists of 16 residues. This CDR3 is CASSLNLAGSTDTQYF. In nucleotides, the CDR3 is TGCGCCAGCAGCTTGAATCTAGCGGGAAGCACAGATACGCAGTATTTT.

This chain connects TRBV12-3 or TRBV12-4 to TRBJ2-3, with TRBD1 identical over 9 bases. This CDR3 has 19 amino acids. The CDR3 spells CTISFSVVGTGKGADTQYF. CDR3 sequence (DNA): TGTACCATCAGTTTTTCCGTCGTTGGGACAGGGAAAGGAGCAGATACGCAGTATTTT.

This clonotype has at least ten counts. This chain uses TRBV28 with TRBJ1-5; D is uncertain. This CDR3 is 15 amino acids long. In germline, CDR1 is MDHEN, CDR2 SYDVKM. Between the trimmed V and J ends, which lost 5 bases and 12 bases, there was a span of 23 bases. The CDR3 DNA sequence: TGTGCCAGCAGTGCCGCGGTAGGGTTCAATAATGGCCAGCATTTT. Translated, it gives CASSAAVGFNNGQHF. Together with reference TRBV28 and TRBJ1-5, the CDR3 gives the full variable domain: DVKVTQSSRYLVKRTGEKVFLECVQDMDHENMFWYRQDPGLGLRLIYFSYDVKMKEKGDIPEGYSVSREKKERFSLILESASTNQTSMYLCASSAAVGFNNGQHFGDGTRLSIL.

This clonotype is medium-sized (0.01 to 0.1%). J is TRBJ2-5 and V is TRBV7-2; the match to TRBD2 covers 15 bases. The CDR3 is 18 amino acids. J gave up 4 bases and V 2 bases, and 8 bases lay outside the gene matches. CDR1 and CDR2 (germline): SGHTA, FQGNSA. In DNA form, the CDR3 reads TGTGCCAGCAGCTTACCCGGACTAGCGGGAGGGTCGGGAGAGACCCAGTACTTC. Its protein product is CASSLPGLAGGSGETQYF.

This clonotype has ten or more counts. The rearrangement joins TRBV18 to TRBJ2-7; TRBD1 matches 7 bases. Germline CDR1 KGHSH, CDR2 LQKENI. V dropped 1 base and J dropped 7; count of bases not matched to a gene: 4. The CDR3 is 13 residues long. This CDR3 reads CASSPLRTGEQYF. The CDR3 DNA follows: TGTGCCAGCTCACCACTAAGGACAGGTGAGCAGTACTTC.

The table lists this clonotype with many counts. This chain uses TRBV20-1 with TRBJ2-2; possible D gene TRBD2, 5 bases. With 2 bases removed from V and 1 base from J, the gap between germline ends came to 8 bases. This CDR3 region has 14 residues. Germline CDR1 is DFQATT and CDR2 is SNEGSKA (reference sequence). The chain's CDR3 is CSARLAENTGELFF. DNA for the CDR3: TGCAGTGCTAGACTAGCTGAGAACACCGGGGAGCTGTTTTTT.

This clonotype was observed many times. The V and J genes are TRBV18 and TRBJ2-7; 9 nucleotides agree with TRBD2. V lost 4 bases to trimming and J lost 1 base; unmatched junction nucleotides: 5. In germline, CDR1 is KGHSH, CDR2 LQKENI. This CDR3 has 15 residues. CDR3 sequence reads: CASSLYLAGSYEQYF. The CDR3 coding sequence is TGTGCCAGCTCACTCTACCTAGCGGGATCCTACGAGCAGTACTTC.

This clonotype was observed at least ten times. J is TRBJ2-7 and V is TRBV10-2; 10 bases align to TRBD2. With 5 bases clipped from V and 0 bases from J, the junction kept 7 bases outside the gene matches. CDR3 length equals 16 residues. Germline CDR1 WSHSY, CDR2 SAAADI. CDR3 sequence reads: CASSYSRTSGSYEQYF. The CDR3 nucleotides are TGCGCCAGCAGTTACTCTCGGACTAGCGGCTCCTACGAGCAGTACTTC.

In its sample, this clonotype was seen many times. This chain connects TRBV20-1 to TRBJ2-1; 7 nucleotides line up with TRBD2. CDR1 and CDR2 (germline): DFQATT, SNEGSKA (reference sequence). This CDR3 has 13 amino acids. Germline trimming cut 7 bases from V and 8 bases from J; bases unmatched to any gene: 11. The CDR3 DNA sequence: TGCAGTGTTCCGGGACTATCACTCGATGAGCAGTTCTTC. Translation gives CSVPGLSLDEQFF.

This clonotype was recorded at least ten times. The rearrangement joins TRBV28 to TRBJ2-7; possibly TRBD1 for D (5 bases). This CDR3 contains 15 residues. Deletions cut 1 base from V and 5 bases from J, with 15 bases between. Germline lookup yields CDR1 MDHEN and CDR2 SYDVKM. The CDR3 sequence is CASSLSPLGADEQYF. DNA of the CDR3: TGTGCCAGCAGTTTATCCCCCCTAGGGGCTGACGAGCAGTACTTC.

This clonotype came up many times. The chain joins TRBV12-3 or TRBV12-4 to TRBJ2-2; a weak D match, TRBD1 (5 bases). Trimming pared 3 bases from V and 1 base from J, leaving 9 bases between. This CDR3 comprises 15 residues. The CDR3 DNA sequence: TGTGCCAGCAGTTTCGGACACATGAACACCGGGGAGCTGTTTTTT. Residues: CASSFGHMNTGELFF.

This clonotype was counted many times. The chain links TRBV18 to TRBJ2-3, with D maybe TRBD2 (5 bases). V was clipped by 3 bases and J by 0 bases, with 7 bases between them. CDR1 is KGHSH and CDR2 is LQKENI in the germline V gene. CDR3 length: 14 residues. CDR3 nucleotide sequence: TGTGCCAGCTCACCCGGCGGGAGCACAGATACGCAGTATTTT. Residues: CASSPGGSTDTQYF.

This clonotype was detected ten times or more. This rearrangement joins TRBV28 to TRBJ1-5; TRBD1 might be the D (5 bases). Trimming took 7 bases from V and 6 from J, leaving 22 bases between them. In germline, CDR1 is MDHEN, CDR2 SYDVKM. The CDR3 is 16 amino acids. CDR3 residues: CASTRLGEGFGQPQHF. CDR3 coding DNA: TGTGCCAGCACTCGACTTGGGGAGGGGTTTGGTCAGCCCCAGCATTTT.

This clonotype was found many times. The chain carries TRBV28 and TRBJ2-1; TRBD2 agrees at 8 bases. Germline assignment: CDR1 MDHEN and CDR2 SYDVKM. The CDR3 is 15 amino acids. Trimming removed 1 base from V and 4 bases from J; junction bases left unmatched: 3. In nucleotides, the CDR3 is TGTGCCAGCAGTTTATACGGGAGGGCTTACAATGAGCAGTTCTTC. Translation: CASSLYGRAYNEQFF.